These 2 T cell receptor beta chains share one sample of origin, sequenced in a study of identical twins. TCRdb independently ran MiXCR on the 5' RACE reads; one entry per CDR3 protein. The data hold fewer than 650,000 distinct CDR3 sequences, with 7.1% observed a single time. This sample also belongs to another study, concerning yellow fever vaccine responses in identical twins.

Input material: PBMCs. Receptors were obtained from a young woman in good health.

Regarding this clonotype: The junction departs from germline at one end; a sequencing error may be responsible. The rearrangement links TRBV20-1 to TRBJ2-5, with D perhaps TRBD1 or TRBD2 (6 bases each). This CDR3 has 16 residues. Germline V gene data show CDR1 as DFQATT and CDR2 as SNEGSKA (reference sequence). CDR3 DNA sequence: TGCTGTGCTAGGAAGTGGGACCCCCAGGGGAGGGAGACCCAGTACTTC. Amino acid sequence: CCARKWDPQGRETQYF.

V gene TRBV7-3 combines with J gene TRBJ2-3; possible D gene TRBD1, 5 bases. Per the germline V gene, CDR1 is SGHTA and CDR2 is FQGTGA. V was cut by 5 bases and J by 8 bases, with 11 bases left in between. The CDR3 is 12 residues long. CDR3 sequence: CASSLRGGTQYF. In DNA, the CDR3 is TGTGCCAGCAGCCTAAGGGGCGGTACGCAGTATTTT. Filled out from reference TRBV7-3 and TRBJ2-3, the complete variable domain reads GAGVSQTPSNKVTEKGKYVELRCDPISGHTALYWYRQSLGQGPEFLIYFQGTGAADDSGLPNDRFFAVRPEGSVSTLKIQRTERGDSAVYLCASSLRGGTQYFGPGTRLTVL.